This T cell receptor (beta chain) was obtained from a study of Ad26.COV2.S vaccination and SARS-CoV-2 variants. Across the whole study: Ad26.COV2.S, an intramuscular injection, was given once or twice 56 days apart.

Study-level points and caveats: Comparability of non-spike TCR breadth was observed across vaccine and placebo recipients. It was reported that spike-specific CD8+ and CD4+ T cell responses were substantially broad after vaccination. The TCR breadth and depth analyses may have understated or missed part of the total T cell responses.

As to this clone: Its antigen is currently unknown.

Libraries were prepared by immunoSEQ multiplex PCR; TCRdb keeps only in-frame clonotypes and omits some of them. The table shows about 350,000 clones, with around 88% occurring only once. Germline trimming cut 3 bases from V and 7 bases from J; bases unmatched to any gene: 8. CDR3 length: 15 amino acids. In germline, CDR1 is MDHEN, CDR2 SYDVKM. Treatment of the sample: 15 to 20 received Ad26.COV2.S at low or high dose, single or two shots; about 5 received placebo; per-sample allocation not given. Day 63 after the first vaccine or placebo injection was the time point for sampling. The starting material was peripheral blood, obtained in a trial of Ad26.COV2.S vaccine versus placebo. The sequence was obtained from a person aged 18-65 years who received the Ad26.COV2.S COVID-19 vaccine or a placebo. V and J are TRBV28 and TRBJ2-1, with TRBD1 matching over 8 bases. The CDR3 here is CASSFRTGNWNEQFF. In DNA form, the CDR3 reads TGTGCCAGCAGTTTCCGGACAGGGAATTGGAATGAGCAGTTCTTC.